The 10 T cell receptor beta chains reported below all come from one sample, sequenced in a study of blood T cells in healthy people across ages. Then a second PCR, running roughly 7 to 11 cycles, was carried out with a sample-barcoded 5' primer and a J-beta primer mix. Via MiXCR, TCRdb re-called the 5' RACE reads, giving one row per CDR3 protein. This sample has approximately 800,000 distinct CDR3 sequences, with roughly 60% found just once. The sample was blood. The receptors come from a man aged 25 to 40 in good health.

This clonotype was detected ten times or more. This chain joins TRBV4-3 and TRBJ2-1; D gene ambiguous. Germline V gives CDR1 LGHNA, CDR2 YSLEER. This CDR3 region has 13 residues. V shed 0 bases and J shed 7 bases, with 7 bases lying between them. The CDR3 DNA follows: TGCGCCAGCAGCCAAGATCTCTTGAATGAGCAGTTCTTC. Its translation: CASSQDLLNEQFF.

The chain joins TRBV28 to TRBJ1-2; tentatively, D is TRBD1 (5 bases). The V gene lost 1 base and the J gene lost 3 bases, with 12 bases spanning the gap. From germline, CDR1 is MDHEN and CDR2 SYDVKM. The CDR3 runs to 15 residues. The CDR3 region is CASSLSTGGDYGYTF. CDR3 sequence (DNA): TGTGCCAGCAGTTTATCTACCGGGGGGGACTATGGCTACACCTTC.

This clonotype was counted between two and nine times. This chain joins TRBV7-2 and TRBJ2-5; D is ambiguous. V dropped 3 bases and J dropped 1 base, with 6 bases sitting between them. The germline V gene encodes CDR1 SGHTA and CDR2 FQGNSA. The CDR3 length is 13 residues. The CDR3 here is CASSFGFQETQYF. CDR3 nucleotides: TGTGCCAGCAGCTTTGGCTTCCAAGAGACCCAGTACTTC. Together with reference TRBV7-2 and TRBJ2-5, the CDR3 gives the full variable domain: GAGVSQSPSNKVTEKGKDVELRCDPISGHTALYWYRQSLGQGLEFLIYFQGNSAPDKSGLPSDRFSAERTGGSVSTLTIQRTQQEDSAVYLCASSFGFQETQYFGPGTRLLVL.

This clonotype has just one count. V gene TRBV28 combines with J gene TRBJ2-7, with a tentative D call TRBD1 (6 bases). This CDR3 has 13 residues. Trimming removed 7 bases from V and 3 bases from J, with 13 bases in between. Germline CDR1 and CDR2: MDHEN and SYDVKM. The chain's CDR3 is CASNRQDLYEQYF. In nucleotides, the CDR3 is TGTGCCAGCAACAGACAGGACCTCTACGAGCAGTACTTC.

In this sample, this clonotype turned up a few times. The genes are TRBV29-1 and TRBJ1-4; D uncertain. V lost 7 bases to trimming and J lost 7 bases, with 13 bases between them. CDR3 length: 12 residues. CDR1 and CDR2 from the germline V gene are SQVTM and ANQGSEA. The DNA of the CDR3 is TGCAGCGCCAAAATAGGACTTGAAAAACTGTTTTTT. Residues: CSAKIGLEKLFF.

The V gene is TRBV20-1, the J gene TRBJ1-2, with 7 positions matching TRBD1. The germline V gene encodes CDR1 DFQATT and CDR2 SNEGSKA (reference sequence). The V segment lost 0 bases and the J segment 8 bases; nucleotides outside the gene matches: 6. The CDR3 is 13 amino acids. The CDR3 nucleotides read TGCAGTGCTAGAGATGTGACAGGGATCGGCTACACCTTC. It encodes CSARDVTGIGYTF.

The chain employs TRBV6-2 or TRBV6-3 and TRBJ2-7; D uncertain. The germline CDR1 and CDR2 sequences are MNHEY and SVGEGT. The CDR3 has 18 amino acids. V was shortened by 6 bases and J by 0 bases, with 24 bases between the two germline ends. The CDR3 protein is CASRTLRPSISPSYEQYF. The CDR3 region has the DNA TGTGCCAGCAGAACACTCAGGCCCTCCATTAGCCCCTCCTACGAGCAGTACTTC.

V is TRBV7-8 and J is TRBJ2-5; D remains ambiguous. The CDR3 runs 12 residues. Germline V gives CDR1 SGHVS, CDR2 FQNEAQ. V shed 5 bases and J shed 11 bases, with 15 bases lying between them. CDR3 in amino acids: CASSEYLSLQYF. Written as DNA, the CDR3 is TGTGCCAGCAGCGAATATTTGAGTCTGCAGTACTTC.

This rearrangement joins TRBV28 to TRBJ1-2; the D is unclear. This CDR3 is 15 amino acids long. Germline V gives CDR1 MDHEN, CDR2 SYDVKM. V was shortened by 7 bases and J by 4 bases, with 19 bases between the two germline ends. CDR3 DNA: TGTGCCAGCACATCTACCAACGGAGTCCCCTATGGCTACACCTTC. Its translation is CASTSTNGVPYGYTF.

This clonotype occurred once. The chain uses TRBV29-1 and TRBJ2-3; D may be TRBD2 (6 bases). The CDR3 is 13 amino acids. Trimming pared 3 bases from V and 6 bases from J, leaving 13 bases between. Germline V CDR1 and CDR2: SQVTM, ANQGSEA. The CDR3: CSVDLSGEDTQYF. Here the CDR3 DNA reads TGCAGCGTTGATTTGTCGGGGGAGGATACGCAGTATTTT.